This TCR beta chain was found in a study of shared clonotypes between healthy human individuals. The protocol was immunoSEQ multiplex PCR, while the TCRdb copy is restricted to in-frame clones and leaves out a portion. The sample records around 500,000 clones, 79% being singletons. The J segment lost 5 bases and the V segment lost 0 bases, leaving 9 bases of the junction unmatched. The CDR3 has 16 residues. Looked up from germline, CDR1 is LGHNT and CDR2 is FRNRAP. This receptor was identified in a woman in her forties in good health. Some clones in this sample may be carry-over from other donors' samples. V is TRBV12-5 and J is TRBJ2-7; 8 positions agree with TRBD1. Material for sequencing was PBMCs. The CDR3 bases are TGTGCTAGTGGTTTGGTAGTGATGGACAGGGCGAACGAGCAGTACTTC. Amino acids: CASGLVVMDRANEQYF.